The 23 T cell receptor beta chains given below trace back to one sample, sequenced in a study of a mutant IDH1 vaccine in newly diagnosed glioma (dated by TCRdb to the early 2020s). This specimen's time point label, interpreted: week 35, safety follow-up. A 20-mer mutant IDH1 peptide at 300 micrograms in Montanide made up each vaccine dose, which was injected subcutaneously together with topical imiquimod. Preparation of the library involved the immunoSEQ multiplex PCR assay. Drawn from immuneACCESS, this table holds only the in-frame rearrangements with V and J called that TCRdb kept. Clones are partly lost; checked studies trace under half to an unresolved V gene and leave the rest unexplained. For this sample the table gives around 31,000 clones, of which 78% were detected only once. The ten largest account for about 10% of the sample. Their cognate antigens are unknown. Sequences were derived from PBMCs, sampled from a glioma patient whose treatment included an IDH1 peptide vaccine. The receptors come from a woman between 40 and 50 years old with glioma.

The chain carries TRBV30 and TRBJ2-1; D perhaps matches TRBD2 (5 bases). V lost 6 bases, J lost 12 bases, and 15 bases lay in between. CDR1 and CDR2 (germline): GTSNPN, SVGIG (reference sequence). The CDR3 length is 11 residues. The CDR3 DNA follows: TGTGCCTGCCTCAGCGGTACTGGGCAGTTCTTC. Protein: CACLSGTGQFF.

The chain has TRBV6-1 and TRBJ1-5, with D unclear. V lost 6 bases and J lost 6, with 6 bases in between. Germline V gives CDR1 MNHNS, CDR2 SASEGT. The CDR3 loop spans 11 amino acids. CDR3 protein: CASRSVQPQHF. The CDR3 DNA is TGTGCCAGCAGGTCTGTTCAGCCCCAGCATTTT.

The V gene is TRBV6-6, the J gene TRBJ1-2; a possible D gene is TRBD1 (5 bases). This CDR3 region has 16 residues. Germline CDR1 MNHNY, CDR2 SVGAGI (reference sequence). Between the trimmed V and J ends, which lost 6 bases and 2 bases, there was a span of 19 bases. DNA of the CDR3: TGTGCCAGCAGGCCCGCTGGGGGGGAGGGAAACTATGGCTACACCTTC. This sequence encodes CASRPAGGEGNYGYTF.

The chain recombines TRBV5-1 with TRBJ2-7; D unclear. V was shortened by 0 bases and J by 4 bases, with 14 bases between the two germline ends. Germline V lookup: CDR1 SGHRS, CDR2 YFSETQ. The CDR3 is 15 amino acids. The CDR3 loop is CASSLAVGIGYEQYF. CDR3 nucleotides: TGCGCCAGCAGCTTGGCGGTGGGAATTGGGTACGAGCAGTACTTC.

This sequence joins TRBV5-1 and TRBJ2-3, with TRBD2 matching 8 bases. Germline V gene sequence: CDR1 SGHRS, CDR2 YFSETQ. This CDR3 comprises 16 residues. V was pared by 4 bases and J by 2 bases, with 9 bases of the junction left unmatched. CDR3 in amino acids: CASSPLAAGATDTQYF. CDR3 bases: TGCGCCAGCAGCCCGCTGGCAGCGGGGGCCACAGATACGCAGTATTTT. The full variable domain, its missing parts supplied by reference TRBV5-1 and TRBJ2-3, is KAGVTQTPRYLIKTRGQQVTLSCSPISGHRSVSWYQQTPGQGLQFLFEYFSETQRNKGNFPGRFSGRQFSNSRSEMNVSTLELGDSALYLCASSPLAAGATDTQYFGPGTRLTVL.

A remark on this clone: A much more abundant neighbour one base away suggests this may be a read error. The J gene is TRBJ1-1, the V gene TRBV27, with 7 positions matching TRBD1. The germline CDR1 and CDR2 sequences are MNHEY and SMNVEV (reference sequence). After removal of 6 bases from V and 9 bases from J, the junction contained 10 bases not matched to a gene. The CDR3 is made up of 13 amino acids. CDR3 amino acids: CASSPTGDTKAFF. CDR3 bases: TGTGCCAGCAGCCCAACAGGGGATACTAAAGCTTTCTTT.

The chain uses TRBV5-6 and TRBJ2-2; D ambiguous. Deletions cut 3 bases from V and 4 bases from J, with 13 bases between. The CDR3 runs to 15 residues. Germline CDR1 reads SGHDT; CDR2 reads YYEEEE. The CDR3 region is CASSWGPMGTGELFF. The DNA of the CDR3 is TGTGCCAGCAGCTGGGGTCCCATGGGCACCGGGGAGCTGTTTTTT.

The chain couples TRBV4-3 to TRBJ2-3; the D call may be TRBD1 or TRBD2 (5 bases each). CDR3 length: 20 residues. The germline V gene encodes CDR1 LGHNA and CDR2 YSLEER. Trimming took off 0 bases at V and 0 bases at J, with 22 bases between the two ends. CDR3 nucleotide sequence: TGCGCCAGCAGCCAAGATCTCCCTGTTGGGGCGGACTCTAGCACAGATACGCAGTATTTT. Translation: CASSQDLPVGADSSTDTQYF.

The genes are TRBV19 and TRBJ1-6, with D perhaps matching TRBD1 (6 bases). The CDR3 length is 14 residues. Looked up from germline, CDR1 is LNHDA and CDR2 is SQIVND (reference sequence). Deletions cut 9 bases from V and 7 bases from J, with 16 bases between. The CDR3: CASEFGQRNSPLHF. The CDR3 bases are TGTGCCAGCGAGTTCGGACAGAGGAATTCACCCCTCCACTTT.

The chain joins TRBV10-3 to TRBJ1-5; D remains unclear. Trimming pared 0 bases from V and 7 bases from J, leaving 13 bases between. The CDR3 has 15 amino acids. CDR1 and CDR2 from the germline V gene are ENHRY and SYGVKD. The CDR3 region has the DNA TGTGCCATCAGTGAGTCGACTGGGGAGGGCCAGCCCCAGCATTTT. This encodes CAISESTGEGQPQHF.

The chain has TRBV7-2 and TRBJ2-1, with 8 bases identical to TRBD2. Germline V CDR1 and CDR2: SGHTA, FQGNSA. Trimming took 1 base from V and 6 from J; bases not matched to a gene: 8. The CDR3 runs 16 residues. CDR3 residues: CASSLVAGGALNEQFF. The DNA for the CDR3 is TGTGCCAGCAGCTTAGTAGCCGGGGGGGCTCTCAATGAGCAGTTCTTC.

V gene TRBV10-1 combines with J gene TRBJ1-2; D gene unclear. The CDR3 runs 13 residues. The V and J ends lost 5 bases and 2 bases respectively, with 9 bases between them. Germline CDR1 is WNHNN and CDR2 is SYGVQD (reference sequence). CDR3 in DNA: TGCGCCAGCAGTTTGAGTAAGAACTATGGCTACACCTTC. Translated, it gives CASSLSKNYGYTF.

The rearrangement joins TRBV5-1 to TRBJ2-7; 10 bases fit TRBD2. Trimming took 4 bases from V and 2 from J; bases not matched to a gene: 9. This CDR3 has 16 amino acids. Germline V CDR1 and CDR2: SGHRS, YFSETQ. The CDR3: CASSPVTSGFPYEQYF. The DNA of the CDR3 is TGCGCCAGCAGCCCGGTGACTAGCGGGTTCCCCTACGAGCAGTACTTC.

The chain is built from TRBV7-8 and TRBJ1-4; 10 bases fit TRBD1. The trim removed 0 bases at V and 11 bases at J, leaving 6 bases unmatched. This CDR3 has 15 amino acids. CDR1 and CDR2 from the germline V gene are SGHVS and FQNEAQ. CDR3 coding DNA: TGTGCCAGCAGCTTAGCGGGACAGGGGCCTAGTAAACTGTTTTTT. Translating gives CASSLAGQGPSKLFF.

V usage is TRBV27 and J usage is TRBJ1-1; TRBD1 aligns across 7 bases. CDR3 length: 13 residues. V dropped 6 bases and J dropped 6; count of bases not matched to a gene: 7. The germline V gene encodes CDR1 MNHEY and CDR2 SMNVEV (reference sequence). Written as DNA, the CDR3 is TGTGCCAGCAGGCGGGACAGAACTTCTGAAGCTTTCTTT. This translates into CASRRDRTSEAFF.

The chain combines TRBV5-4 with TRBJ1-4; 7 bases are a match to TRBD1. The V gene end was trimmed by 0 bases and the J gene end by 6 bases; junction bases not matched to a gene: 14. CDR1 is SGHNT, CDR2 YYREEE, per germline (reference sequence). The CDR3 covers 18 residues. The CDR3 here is CASSLAQGTDFGYEKLFF. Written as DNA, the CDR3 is TGTGCCAGCAGCTTGGCTCAGGGGACAGATTTTGGGTATGAAAAACTGTTTTTT.

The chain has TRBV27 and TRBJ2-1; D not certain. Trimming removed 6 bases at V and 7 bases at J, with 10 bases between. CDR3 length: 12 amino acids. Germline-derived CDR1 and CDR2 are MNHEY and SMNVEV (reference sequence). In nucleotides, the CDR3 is TGTGCCAGCAGCTTTAGCCTAAATGAGCAGTTCTTC. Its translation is CASSFSLNEQFF.

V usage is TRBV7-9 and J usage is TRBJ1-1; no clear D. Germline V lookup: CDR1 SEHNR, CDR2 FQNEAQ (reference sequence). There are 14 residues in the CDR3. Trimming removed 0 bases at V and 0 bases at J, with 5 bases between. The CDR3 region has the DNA TGTGCCAGCAGCTTAGCAGCGATGAACACTGAAGCTTTCTTT. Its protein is CASSLAAMNTEAFF.

CDR3 region: CASSLEQGGYEQYF. The CDR3 DNA follows: TGCGCCAGCAGCTTGGAGCAGGGGGGCTACGAGCAGTACTTC. The V call is TRBV5-1, the J call TRBJ2-7; tentatively, D is TRBD1 (7 bases). Trimming removed 0 bases at V and 3 bases at J, with 10 bases between. Germline V CDR1 and CDR2: SGHRS, YFSETQ. The CDR3 spans 14 residues.

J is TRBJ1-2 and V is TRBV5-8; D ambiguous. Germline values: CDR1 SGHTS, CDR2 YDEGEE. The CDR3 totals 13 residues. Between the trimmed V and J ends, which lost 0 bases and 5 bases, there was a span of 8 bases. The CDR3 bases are TGTGCCAGCAGCTTGGTTGAGTTGTATGGCTACACCTTC. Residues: CASSLVELYGYTF.

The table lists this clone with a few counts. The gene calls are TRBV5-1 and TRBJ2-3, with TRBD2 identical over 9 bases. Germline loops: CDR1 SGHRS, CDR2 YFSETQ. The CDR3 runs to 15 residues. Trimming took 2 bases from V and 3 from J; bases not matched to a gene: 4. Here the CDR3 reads CASSFAGGSTDTQYF. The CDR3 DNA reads TGCGCCAGCAGCTTCGCGGGGGGGTCTACAGATACGCAGTATTTT.

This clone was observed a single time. The CDR3 spells CASSQAGGAGTGELFF. The CDR3 DNA reads as TGTGCCAGCAGCCAAGCTGGGGGGGCGGGCACCGGGGAGCTGTTTTTT. The chain carries TRBV4-2 and TRBJ2-2; D is perhaps TRBD2 (7 bases). The CDR3 has 16 residues. V lost 1 base and J lost 4, with 13 bases in between. Germline V gene data show CDR1 as LGHNA and CDR2 as YNFKEQ.

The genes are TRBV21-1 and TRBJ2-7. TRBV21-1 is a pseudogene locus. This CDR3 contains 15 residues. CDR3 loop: CASSPTSGTIFEQYF. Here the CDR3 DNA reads TGTGCCAGCAGCCCCACATCGGGGACCATTTTCGAGCAGTACTTC.